Listed here are 15 T cell receptor beta chains from one sample, sequenced in a study of lymphopenia after photon versus proton radiotherapy. The table came from immunoSEQ multiplex PCR; TCRdb's copy has only in-frame clones and leaves some out. The data show around 33,000 clones, approximately 89% seen once. Sequenced material: peripheral blood, taken from a patient treated with proton-based radiotherapy. The receptor set was obtained from a woman between 70 and 85 years old with pancreatic cancer. Some clones in this sample may be carry-over from other donors' samples.

The chain has TRBV10-2 and TRBJ2-7, with D possibly called TRBD1 or TRBD2 (5 bases each). This CDR3 comprises 15 residues. The V end lost 3 bases, the J end lost 5 bases, and 17 bases lay between the germline ends. The germline V gene encodes CDR1 WSHSY and CDR2 SAAADI. CDR3 bases: TGCGCCAGCAGTGAAAGGCTTTCCGGGGCGCACGAGCAGTACTTC. This codes for CASSERLSGAHEQYF.

This clone has just one count. The V gene is TRBV5-1, the J gene TRBJ1-1; possible D gene TRBD1, 5 bases. Trimming removed 5 bases from V and 4 bases from J, with 12 bases in between. CDR1 and CDR2 (germline): SGHRS, YFSETQ. The CDR3 consists of 13 residues. CDR3 amino acids: CASSPAGATEAFF. The DNA for the CDR3 is TGCGCCAGCAGTCCAGCCGGGGCCACTGAAGCTTTCTTT.

The chain links TRBV19 to TRBJ2-3; D could derive from TRBD1 or TRBD2 (7 bases each). V lost 6 bases to trimming and J lost 5 bases, with 9 bases between them. CDR3 length: 12 amino acids. CDR1 and CDR2 from the germline V gene are LNHDA and SQIVND (reference sequence). The CDR3 region is CASSRGGDTQYF. The CDR3 nucleotides are TGTGCCAGTAGCAGGGGGGGAGATACGCAGTATTTT. Full variable domain (missing parts from reference TRBV19 and TRBJ2-3): DGGITQSPKYLFRKEGQNVTLSCEQNLNHDAMYWYRQDPGQGLRLIYYSQIVNDFQKGDIAEGYSVSREKKESFPLTVTSAQKNPTAFYLCASSRGGDTQYFGPGTRLTVL.

The chain employs TRBV7-2 and TRBJ1-1; D might be TRBD1 (5 bases). Trimming cost V 5 bases and J 0 bases, with 13 bases left between them. The CDR3 sequence is 15 residues long. Germline CDR1 is SGHTA and CDR2 is FQGNSA. CDR3 region: CASSPGGMMNTEAFF. The CDR3 coding sequence is TGTGCCAGCAGCCCGGGGGGGATGATGAACACTGAAGCTTTCTTT. The full variable domain, in which reference TRBV7-2 and TRBJ1-1 provide the parts outside the CDR3, is GAGVSQSPSNKVTEKGKDVELRCDPISGHTALYWYRQSLGQGLEFLIYFQGNSAPDKSGLPSDRFSAERTGGSVSTLTIQRTQQEDSAVYLCASSPGGMMNTEAFFGQGTRLTVV.

The rearrangement links TRBV28 to TRBJ2-5, with D tentatively TRBD1 (6 bases). The CDR3 is 13 amino acids. The germline V gene encodes CDR1 MDHEN and CDR2 SYDVKM. Between the trimmed V and J ends, which lost 5 bases and 4 bases, there was a span of 11 bases. CDR3 region: CASSRDIGETQYF. DNA for the CDR3: TGTGCCAGCAGTAGGGACATCGGAGAGACCCAGTACTTC.

The chain carries TRBV6-5 and TRBJ2-7, with 7 bases fitting TRBD2. The CDR3 is 14 residues long. CDR1 MNHEY and CDR2 SVGAGI come from the germline V gene. After removal of 7 bases from V and 0 bases from J, the junction contained 6 bases not matched to a gene. CDR3 nucleotides: TGTGCCAGCATAGGTCTAGCGGACTCCTACGAGCAGTACTTC. Its protein is CASIGLADSYEQYF.

The chain uses TRBV11-2 and TRBJ2-5; D not resolved. TRBJ2-7 explains the end of the DNA better; the J call may be wrong. CDR1 is SGHAT and CDR2 is FQNNGV in the germline V gene. CDR3 length: 12 amino acids. The CDR3: CASSLDSYEQYF. CDR3 bases: TGTGCCAGCAGCTTAGATTCCTACGAGCAGTACTTC.

This chain links TRBV7-9 with TRBJ2-6; D remains unclear. The V gene's germline CDR1 is SEHNR and CDR2 FQNEAQ (reference sequence). The CDR3 loop spans 17 amino acids. V dropped 1 base and J dropped 0 bases, with 10 bases sitting between them. The CDR3 nucleotides read TGTGCCAGCAGCTTAGGACTTCAGTTCTCTGGGGCCAACGTCCTGACTTTC. Amino acid sequence: CASSLGLQFSGANVLTF.

V is TRBV18 and J is TRBJ1-4, with 7 bases lining up with TRBD1. Germline assignment: CDR1 KGHSH and CDR2 LQKENI. This CDR3 has 13 residues. Trimming at V came to 4 bases and at J to 5 bases, leaving 1 base not matched to a gene. The CDR3, as DNA: TGTGCCAGCTCACAGACAGGGAATGAAAAACTGTTTTTT. This translates into CASSQTGNEKLFF.

The V gene is TRBV6-5, the J gene TRBJ1-5, with a tentative D call TRBD1 (5 bases). Germline-derived CDR1 and CDR2 are MNHEY and SVGAGI. The CDR3 has 14 amino acids. Trimming shortened V by 6 bases and J by 2 bases, and 11 bases separated the two germline ends. CDR3 loop: CASSPREGNQPQHF. DNA of the CDR3: TGTGCCAGCAGCCCCAGGGAGGGCAATCAGCCCCAGCATTTT.

The CDR3 sequence is CASSGDRANTEAFF. CDR3 sequence (DNA): TGTGCCAGCAGCGGCGACAGGGCGAACACTGAAGCTTTCTTT. The chain employs TRBV5-6 and TRBJ1-1; 7 positions agree with TRBD1. The J segment lost 1 base and the V segment lost 4 bases, leaving 4 bases of the junction unmatched. CDR1 SGHDT and CDR2 YYEEEE come from the germline V gene. CDR3 length equals 14 residues.

CDR3: CASSLDFRDRYTF. CDR3 DNA sequence: TGTGCCAGCAGCTTAGACTTTCGGGACCGCTACACCTTC. V and J are TRBV7-2 and TRBJ1-2, with D possibly TRBD1 on 5 matching bases. This CDR3 is 13 amino acids long. Germline-derived CDR1 and CDR2 are SGHTA and FQGNSA. V dropped 1 base and J dropped 9 bases, with 12 bases sitting between them. The whole variable domain, filled in from reference TRBV7-2 and TRBJ1-2, reads GAGVSQSPSNKVTEKGKDVELRCDPISGHTALYWYRQSLGQGLEFLIYFQGNSAPDKSGLPSDRFSAERTGGSVSTLTIQRTQQEDSAVYLCASSLDFRDRYTFGSGTRLTVV.

The rearrangement uses TRBV7-2 and TRBJ1-5, with TRBD1 identical over 8 bases. V trimming: 4 bases; J trimming: 7 bases; junction bases outside the gene matches: 9. The germline V gene encodes CDR1 SGHTA and CDR2 FQGNSA. This CDR3 has 15 residues. CDR3 in amino acids: CASSSRTGSPQPQHF. The DNA of the CDR3 is TGTGCCAGCAGCTCTCGGACAGGGTCTCCCCAGCCCCAGCATTTT. The full variable domain, with the rest looked up from reference TRBV7-2 and TRBJ1-5, is GAGVSQSPSNKVTEKGKDVELRCDPISGHTALYWYRQSLGQGLEFLIYFQGNSAPDKSGLPSDRFSAERTGGSVSTLTIQRTQQEDSAVYLCASSSRTGSPQPQHFGDGTRLSIL.

The chain is built from TRBV5-1 and TRBJ1-2; the match to TRBD1 covers 9 bases. Germline CDR1 is SGHRS and CDR2 is YFSETQ. This CDR3 region has 18 residues. V lost 0 bases to trimming and J lost 6 bases; unmatched junction nucleotides: 15. This CDR3 is CASSLGRTGVARGDGYTF. The CDR3 nucleotides read TGCGCCAGCAGCTTGGGTCGGACAGGGGTAGCGAGGGGTGATGGCTACACCTTC.

V usage is TRBV30 and J usage is TRBJ2-7; D is uncertain. The CDR3 has 15 amino acids. Germline loops: CDR1 GTSNPN, CDR2 SVGIG (reference sequence). The ends were cut back, 3 bases at V and 0 bases at J, with 15 bases in the middle. The CDR3 DNA follows: TGTGCCTGGAGGTCAAAAGGATACGGCTCCTACGAGCAGTACTTC. Its protein product is CAWRSKGYGSYEQYF.